A single sample is the source of the 20 T cell receptor beta chains below, sequenced in a study of identical twins. In TCRdb, the 5' RACE reads were re-called with MiXCR into one record per CDR3 protein. The sample consists of about 530,000 distinct CDR3 sequences, 20% to 25% of them appearing once. The data were also submitted as part of a second study, on yellow fever vaccine responses in identical twins.

The sequenced sample was CD4+ T cells sorted from blood. The source is a woman between 18 and 29 years old in good health.

The genes are TRBV2 and TRBJ1-5; the D gene is possibly TRBD1 (5 bases). Germline V lookup: CDR1 SNHLY, CDR2 FYNNEI. The length of the CDR3 is 15 residues. V was pared by 0 bases and J by 10 bases, with 16 bases between. The CDR3 loop reads CASSEAFRGFHPQHF. For the CDR3, the DNA is TGTGCCAGCAGTGAAGCCTTTAGGGGTTTTCATCCCCAGCATTTT.

This clonotype has just a few counts. V and J are TRBV3-1 and TRBJ1-1; a weak D match, TRBD1 (5 bases). V lost 0 bases and J 5 bases, leaving 13 bases between the germline ends. Looked up from germline, CDR1 is LGHDT and CDR2 is YNNKEL (reference sequence). The CDR3 is made up of 15 amino acids. CDR3 sequence: CASSQDSSGKTEAFF. The CDR3 DNA reads TGTGCCAGCAGCCAAGATTCGTCAGGGAAGACTGAAGCTTTCTTT.

This clonotype was seen a few times. The rearrangement joins TRBV6-5 to TRBJ2-3; TRBD2 matches 7 bases. CDR3 length: 17 amino acids. Germline V lookup: CDR1 MNHEY, CDR2 SVGAGI. J was trimmed by 1 base and V by 3 bases; bases with no gene match: 10. The DNA of the CDR3 is TGTGCCAGCAGTTATGGCGGGAGCTCCCGTCGCACAGATACGCAGTATTTT. Its translation is CASSYGGSSRRTDTQYF.

The chain links TRBV24-1 to TRBJ2-3, with D perhaps matching TRBD2 (6 bases). Trimming removed 3 bases from V and 3 bases from J, with 12 bases in between. The CDR3 length is 15 residues. Germline V gives CDR1 KGHDR, CDR2 SFDVKD. The DNA for the CDR3 is TGTGCCACCAGTGATGCCCCGACTAGTACAGATACGCAGTATTTT. This codes for CATSDAPTSTDTQYF.

This clonotype was counted a few times. The chain links TRBV2 to TRBJ2-1; D is unclear. The CDR3 consists of 15 residues. Germline V gene sequence: CDR1 SNHLY, CDR2 FYNNEI. Trimming left V 1 base short and J 2 bases short, with 9 bases between. The CDR3 DNA follows: TGTGCCAGCAGTGAAGACCGGGCGACCTACAATGAGCAGTTCTTC. It codes for CASSEDRATYNEQFF.

This chain uses TRBV10-3 with TRBJ2-1; TRBD2 agrees at 13 bases. CDR3 size: 12 residues. In germline, CDR1 is ENHRY, CDR2 SYGVKD. Trimming at V came to 7 bases and at J to 10 bases, leaving 1 base not matched to a gene. The CDR3 nucleotides read TGTGCCATCAAACTAGCGGGAGGGGAGCAGTTCTTC. Protein product: CAIKLAGGEQFF.

This chain links TRBV28 with TRBJ2-7, with a tentative D call TRBD1 (6 bases). Trimming pared 4 bases from V and 0 bases from J, leaving 7 bases between. Germline CDR1 reads MDHEN; CDR2 reads SYDVKM. CDR3 length equals 13 residues. The CDR3 sequence: CASSSQGSYEQYV. CDR3 coding DNA: TGTGCCAGCAGTTCACAGGGCTCCTACGAGCAGTACGTC.

The genes are TRBV20-1 and TRBJ2-7, with TRBD1 identical over 7 bases. The germline gives CDR1 DFQATT, CDR2 SNEGSKA (reference sequence). The CDR3 is made up of 12 amino acids. V gave up 6 bases and J gave up 2 bases; unmatched junction bases: 4. The CDR3 coding sequence is TGCAGTGCCCTACAGGGGACCTACGAGCAGTACTTC. Its translation is CSALQGTYEQYF.

This rearrangement joins TRBV28 to TRBJ2-1; TRBD2 agrees at 14 bases. CDR3 length: 15 amino acids. V was clipped by 6 bases and J by 7 bases; unmatched bases: 5. CDR1 is MDHEN and CDR2 is SYDVKM in the germline V gene. CDR3 coding DNA: TGTGCCAGCAGCGAGACTAGCGGGGGGGCTAATGAGCAGTTCTTC. It codes for CASSETSGGANEQFF.

The V gene is TRBV24-1, the J gene TRBJ2-5; 12 bases are shared with TRBD1. The V and J ends lost 4 bases and 5 bases, in that order; junction bases with no gene match: 10. The CDR3 is 17 residues long. Germline CDR1 and CDR2: KGHDR and SFDVKD. Written as DNA, the CDR3 is TGTGCCACCAGTGACGCCCCCGGGACAGGGGGCTGGGAGACCCAGTACTTC. This codes for CATSDAPGTGGWETQYF.

This clonotype was counted only a few times. The rearrangement joins TRBV5-1 to TRBJ1-4; D is perhaps TRBD1 (5 bases). From germline, CDR1 is SGHRS and CDR2 YFSETQ. With 0 bases removed from V and 3 bases from J, the gap between germline ends came to 9 bases. The CDR3 spans 15 residues. DNA for the CDR3: TGCGCCAGCAGCTTGGGTTCGGGGCCTAATGAAAAACTGTTTTTT. As protein: CASSLGSGPNEKLFF.

In its sample, this clonotype was seen a few times. J is TRBJ2-2 and V is TRBV4-1; TRBD2 might be the D (5 bases). In germline, CDR1 is MGHRA, CDR2 YSYEKL. The V and J ends lost 0 bases and 3 bases respectively, with 8 bases between them. The CDR3 contains 15 residues. This CDR3 is CASSQDRRDTGELFF. CDR3 nucleotide sequence: TGCGCCAGCAGCCAAGACCGGCGGGACACCGGGGAGCTGTTTTTT.

This clonotype showed up just a few times. The genes are TRBV4-1 and TRBJ2-6, with D perhaps TRBD1 or TRBD2 (5 bases each). From germline, CDR1 is MGHRA and CDR2 YSYEKL. With 4 bases removed from V and 2 bases from J, the gap between germline ends came to 12 bases. This CDR3 is built from 16 residues. This CDR3 is CASSPPRGTGANVLTF. CDR3 in DNA: TGCGCCAGCAGCCCTCCGAGGGGAACTGGGGCCAACGTCCTGACTTTC.

In this sample, this clonotype turned up a few times. This chain links TRBV12-3 or TRBV12-4 with TRBJ1-3; 9 bases match TRBD1. CDR3 length: 13 amino acids. The V and J ends lost 6 bases and 3 bases, in that order; junction bases with no gene match: 0. The CDR3 DNA reads TGTGCCAGCAGGGGACAGGGTGGAAACACCATATATTTT. As protein: CASRGQGGNTIYF.

This clonotype was found a few times. The chain carries TRBV20-1 and TRBJ2-5, with 7 bases that match TRBD1. This CDR3 comprises 16 residues. Per germline, CDR1 DFQATT and CDR2 SNEGSKA (reference sequence). Trimming removed 2 bases from V and 6 bases from J; junction bases left unmatched: 15. CDR3 sequence reads: CSARPGIVGDRKTQYF. CDR3 bases: TGCAGTGCTAGACCTGGAATTGTAGGGGACAGAAAGACCCAGTACTTC.

This clonotype has only a few counts. Here the CDR3 reads CASSLEGVWNEQFF. CDR3 in DNA: TGTGCCAGCAGCTTAGAAGGTGTCTGGAATGAGCAGTTCTTC. V usage is TRBV7-9 and J usage is TRBJ2-1, with D hard to call. The germline V gene has CDR1 SEHNR and CDR2 FQNEAQ (reference sequence). V lost 1 base and J lost 7, with 11 bases in between. This CDR3 comprises 14 residues. Full variable domain (rest looked up from reference TRBV7-9 and TRBJ2-1): DTGVSQNPRHKITKRGQNVTFRCDPISEHNRLYWYRQTLGQGPEFLTYFQNEAQLEKSRLLSDRFSAERPKGSFSTLEIQRTEQGDSAMYLCASSLEGVWNEQFFGPGTRLTVL.

In DNA, the CDR3 is TGCGCCAGCAGCTTGGCTGAGGGTGCCACTTTCTCCTACAATGAGCAGTTCTTC. Protein: CASSLAEGATFSYNEQFF. The V call is TRBV5-1, the J call TRBJ2-1; possible D gene TRBD2, 5 bases. The CDR3 runs 18 residues. V was trimmed by 0 bases and J by 0 bases, leaving 16 bases between them. CDR1 is SGHRS and CDR2 is YFSETQ in the germline V gene.

A few counts support this clonotype. V and J are TRBV7-2 and TRBJ2-1, with TRBD2 as a possible D gene (6 bases). The CDR3 has 15 residues. The ends were cut back, 1 base at V and 3 bases at J, with 10 bases in the middle. From germline, CDR1 is SGHTA and CDR2 FQGNSA. CDR3 DNA sequence: TGTGCCAGCAGCTTAGGGACTAATCTCTACAATGAGCAGTTCTTC. Protein: CASSLGTNLYNEQFF.

The chain is built from TRBV24-1 and TRBJ2-1, with 11 bases matching TRBD2. The CDR3 has 14 amino acids. Germline trimming cut 5 bases from V and 7 bases from J; bases unmatched to any gene: 3. Per the germline V gene, CDR1 is KGHDR and CDR2 is SFDVKD. The CDR3 nucleotides are TGTGCCACCAGTGGTACTAGCGGGAGTAATGAGCAGTTCTTC. Encoded protein: CATSGTSGSNEQFF.

This clonotype was detected only once. The gene calls are TRBV3-1 and TRBJ1-3; tentative D call: TRBD1 (6 bases). Germline loops: CDR1 LGHDT, CDR2 YNNKEL (reference sequence). The CDR3 is 14 amino acids. V was cut by 8 bases and J by 0 bases, with 11 bases left in between. CDR3 sequence reads: CASRQGSSGNTIYF. The CDR3 DNA reads TGTGCCAGCCGTCAGGGGAGCTCTGGAAACACCATATATTTT.